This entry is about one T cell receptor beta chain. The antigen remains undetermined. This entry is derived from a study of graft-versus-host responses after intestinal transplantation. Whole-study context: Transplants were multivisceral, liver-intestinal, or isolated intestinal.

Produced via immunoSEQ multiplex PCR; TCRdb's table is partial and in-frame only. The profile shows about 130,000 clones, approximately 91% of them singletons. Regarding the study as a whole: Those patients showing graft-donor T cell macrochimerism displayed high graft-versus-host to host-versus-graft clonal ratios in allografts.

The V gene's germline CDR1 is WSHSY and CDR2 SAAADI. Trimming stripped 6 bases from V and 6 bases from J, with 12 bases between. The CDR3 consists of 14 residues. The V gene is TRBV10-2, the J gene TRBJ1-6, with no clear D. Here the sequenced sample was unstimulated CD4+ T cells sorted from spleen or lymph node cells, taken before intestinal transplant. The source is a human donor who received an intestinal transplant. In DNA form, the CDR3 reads TGCGCCAGCAGCGCCGCATGGTCTAATTCACCCCTCCACTTT. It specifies CASSAAWSNSPLHF.